The present TCR beta chain was sequenced within a study of identical twins. TCRdb reprocessed the 5' RACE reads with MiXCR, giving one entry per CDR3 protein. The sample shows some 1,600,000 distinct CDR3 sequences, roughly 35% of them seen only once. Germline V gene sequence: CDR1 DFQATT, CDR2 SNEGSKA (reference sequence). The CDR3 spans 14 residues. Trimming removed 7 bases at V and 0 bases at J, with 16 bases between. As concerns this clonotype: Its target is unknown.

General observations from the study: When twins shared out-of-frame alpha sequences, those sequences had excess low generation probability. Memory repertoires lacked the insertion deficit that abundant cord blood beta clonotypes showed.

Healthy Caucasian donors formed the entire cohort. The TCR originated in a newborn girl in good health. Specimen: cord blood. The chain employs TRBV20-1 and TRBJ2-7, with no clear D. CDR3 residues: CSVLVPGHSYEQYF. CDR3 in DNA: TGCAGTGTTCTAGTTCCAGGTCACTCCTACGAGCAGTACTTC.